The next 21 T cell receptor beta chains were all read from a single sample in a study of blood T cell repertoires in COVID-19. Sequencing was performed with immunoSEQ multiplex PCR; in TCRdb, only in-frame clones are kept and a portion is missing. In the table there are under 150,000 clones, 70% to 90% of which are singletons. Sequencing was done on a sample of peripheral blood. The receptors were gathered from a woman between 70 and 85 years old who had recovered from COVID-19.

The chain is built from TRBV24-1 and TRBJ2-2; TRBD1 matches at 11 bases. Losses at the gene ends were 9 bases for V and 4 bases for J; bases not matched to a gene: 6. There are 15 residues in the CDR3. From germline, CDR1 is KGHDR and CDR2 SFDVKD. CDR3 protein: CATGGQGAGTGELFF. The CDR3 coding sequence is TGTGCCACCGGAGGACAGGGGGCGGGCACCGGGGAGCTGTTTTTT.

The chain couples TRBV7-9 to TRBJ1-5; perhaps TRBD1 as D (5 bases). Germline CDR1 is SEHNR and CDR2 is FQNEAQ (reference sequence). CDR3 size: 16 residues. V lost 5 bases and J lost 5, with 19 bases in between. CDR3 DNA sequence: TGTGCCAGCAGCCGGGACTTTTCAGGAATAGATCAGCCCCAGCATTTT. Protein: CASSRDFSGIDQPQHF.

This clone was observed a single time. This chain uses TRBV7-9 with TRBJ2-1, with D perhaps TRBD1 (6 bases). The CDR3 contains 13 residues. The V gene lost 7 bases and the J gene lost 3 bases, with 10 bases spanning the gap. The V gene's germline CDR1 is SEHNR and CDR2 FQNEAQ (reference sequence). The CDR3 DNA sequence: TGTGCCAGCAATAACAGGGTCTACAATGAGCAGTTCTTC. Translating gives CASNNRVYNEQFF. Full variable domain (rest looked up from reference TRBV7-9 and TRBJ2-1): DTGVSQNPRHKITKRGQNVTFRCDPISEHNRLYWYRQTLGQGPEFLTYFQNEAQLEKSRLLSDRFSAERPKGSFSTLEIQRTEQGDSAMYLCASNNRVYNEQFFGPGTRLTVL.

This rearrangement joins TRBV6-2 or TRBV6-3 to TRBJ2-7, with D uncertain. Looked up from germline, CDR1 is MNHEY and CDR2 is SVGEGT. This CDR3 comprises 14 residues. V was trimmed by 6 bases and J by 6 bases, leaving 18 bases between them. The CDR3, as DNA: TGTGCCAGCAGACCTGGAACCAGAGACTCCGAGCAGTACTTC. Translation gives CASRPGTRDSEQYF.

The chain couples TRBV28 to TRBJ2-3; D might be TRBD2 (7 bases). Germline CDR1 is MDHEN and CDR2 is SYDVKM. V was clipped by 4 bases and J by 2 bases, with 10 bases between them. The CDR3 contains 14 residues. The CDR3 sequence: CASSWRGPTDTQYF. Here the CDR3 DNA reads TGTGCCAGCAGTTGGCGGGGGCCCACAGATACGCAGTATTTT.

This chain links TRBV30 with TRBJ1-1, with 7 bases fitting TRBD1. The trim removed 6 bases at V and 6 bases at J, leaving 10 bases unmatched. CDR3 length: 13 residues. Germline V gives CDR1 GTSNPN, CDR2 SVGIG (reference sequence). CDR3 sequence (DNA): TGTGCCTGCCCCGGACAGGAGCTCCCTGAAGCTTTCTTT. Its protein is CACPGQELPEAFF. The full variable domain, completed using reference TRBV30 and TRBJ1-1, is SQTIHQWPATLVQPVGSPLSLECTVEGTSNPNLYWYRQAAGRGLQLLFYSVGIGQISSEVPQNLSASRPQDRQFILSSKKLLLSDSGFYLCACPGQELPEAFFGQGTRLTVV.

The V gene is TRBV4-3, the J gene TRBJ2-7, with D perhaps matching TRBD1 (5 bases). The length of the CDR3 is 14 residues. CDR1 and CDR2 (germline): LGHNA, YSLEER. Trimming removed 0 bases from V and 3 bases from J, with 9 bases in between. CDR3 residues: CASSQDSGHYEQYF. The DNA of the CDR3 is TGCGCCAGCAGCCAAGACTCCGGACACTACGAGCAGTACTTC.

The chain has TRBV4-3 and TRBJ1-1; D remains ambiguous. V was trimmed by 1 base and J by 1 base, leaving 4 bases between them. The germline V gene has CDR1 LGHNA and CDR2 YSLEER. The CDR3 has 13 residues. The CDR3, as DNA: TGCGCCAGCAGCCAAGGAGGGAACACTGAAGCTTTCTTT. Translating it yields CASSQGGNTEAFF.

Only a few counts were recorded for this clone. The V and J genes are TRBV19 and TRBJ1-6, with D maybe TRBD1 (5 bases). The CDR3 spans 13 residues. Trimming removed 5 bases at V and 9 bases at J, with 11 bases between. Germline V lookup: CDR1 LNHDA, CDR2 SQIVND (reference sequence). The CDR3: CASSSGVRSPLHF. The CDR3 DNA reads TGTGCCAGTAGTTCGGGGGTGCGTTCACCCCTCCACTTT.

Here the CDR3 reads CASSLQGYQETQYF. Here the CDR3 DNA reads TGTGCCAGCAGCTTACAGGGCTACCAAGAGACCCAGTACTTC. The genes are TRBV7-2 and TRBJ2-5, with D perhaps TRBD1 (5 bases). The CDR3 is 14 amino acids. The V end lost 2 bases, the J end lost 0 bases, and 7 bases lay between the germline ends. Germline loops: CDR1 SGHTA, CDR2 FQGNSA.

This rearrangement joins TRBV6-5 to TRBJ2-3; D is unresolved. V lost 0 bases to trimming and J lost 2 bases, with 6 bases between them. This CDR3 contains 14 residues. CDR1 is MNHEY, CDR2 SVGAGI, per germline. CDR3 sequence: CASSYSRYTDTQYF. As DNA, the CDR3 is TGTGCCAGCAGTTACTCCCGGTACACAGATACGCAGTATTTT.

This clone was observed a single time. V usage is TRBV5-1 and J usage is TRBJ2-2; weak D call: TRBD2 (5 bases). CDR1 and CDR2 from the germline V gene are SGHRS and YFSETQ. V was trimmed by 4 bases and J by 5 bases, leaving 12 bases between them. The CDR3 spans 14 residues. In DNA, the CDR3 is TGCGCCAGCAGCCCACTAGTAGGGACCGGGGAGCTGTTTTTT. Protein: CASSPLVGTGELFF.

The rearrangement uses TRBV5-8 and TRBJ1-5, with TRBD1 matching over 8 bases. The CDR3 is made up of 14 amino acids. Germline loops: CDR1 SGHTS, CDR2 YDEGEE. V was clipped by 4 bases and J by 7 bases; unmatched bases: 7. This chain's CDR3 is CASSARTGRQPQHF. CDR3 sequence (DNA): TGTGCCAGCAGCGCCCGGACAGGGCGGCAGCCCCAGCATTTT.

The V call is TRBV10-3, the J call TRBJ1-5; 8 bases match TRBD1. The CDR3 runs 14 residues. The germline V gene has CDR1 ENHRY and CDR2 SYGVKD. J lost 3 bases, V lost 4 bases, and 2 bases had no gene match. Here the CDR3 reads CAISAGGFNQPQHF. The CDR3 coding sequence is TGTGCCATCAGTGCAGGGGGCTTCAATCAGCCCCAGCATTTT.

This clone has a handful of counts. The chain carries TRBV7-2 and TRBJ1-6; D may be TRBD1 (6 bases). CDR1 is SGHTA and CDR2 is FQGNSA in the germline V gene. This CDR3 comprises 15 residues. The germline V and J ends were trimmed by 3 bases and 0 bases, with 6 bases remaining between them. CDR3 nucleotides: TGTGCCAGCAGCTTGGACAGCTCCTATAATTCACCCCTCCACTTT. Its protein product is CASSLDSSYNSPLHF.

The chain carries TRBV21-1 and TRBJ2-3; no DNA check was done on the table's D call, TRBD2. TRBV21-1 is classified as a pseudogene. CDR3 length equals 16 residues. CDR3 residues: CASSNHSRRAADTQYF. CDR3 DNA sequence: TGTGCCAGCAGCAACCACTCGCGGAGGGCCGCAGATACGCAGTATTTT.

The J gene is TRBJ1-5, the V gene TRBV7-2; D unclear. Germline-derived CDR1 and CDR2 are SGHTA and FQGNSA. Trimming took 4 bases from V and 3 from J, leaving 10 bases between them. The CDR3 has 14 amino acids. The CDR3 DNA reads as TGTGCCAGCAGCTCCCTTTTAAACAATCAGCCCCAGCATTTT. Amino acids: CASSSLLNNQPQHF.

J is TRBJ2-5 and V is TRBV11-2; TRBD2 matches at 8 bases. The J segment lost 1 base and the V segment lost 4 bases, leaving 17 bases of the junction unmatched. Germline V CDR1 and CDR2: SGHAT, FQNNGV. This CDR3 is built from 19 residues. The DNA for the CDR3 is TGTGCCAGCAGCTCGTTTCGGGCGGGGGGACGACCCATCCAAGAGACCCAGTACTTC. It codes for CASSSFRAGGRPIQETQYF. Using reference TRBV11-2 and TRBJ2-5 for the parts outside the CDR3, the full variable domain is EAGVAQSPRYKIIEKRQSVAFWCNPISGHATLYWYQQILGQGPKLLIQFQNNGVVDDSQLPKDRFSAERLKGVDSTLKIQPAKLEDSAVYLCASSSFRAGGRPIQETQYFGPGTRLLVL.

The rearrangement uses TRBV7-9 and TRBJ1-4; D may be TRBD1 (6 bases). Germline V gene lookup returns CDR1 SEHNR and CDR2 FQNEAQ (reference sequence). The CDR3 loop spans 12 amino acids. V was pared by 9 bases and J by 6 bases, with 11 bases between. The CDR3 here is CASKGHHEKLFF. Written as DNA, the CDR3 is TGTGCCAGTAAGGGACACCATGAAAAACTGTTTTTT.

J is TRBJ2-3 and V is TRBV7-2; TRBD2 agrees at 7 bases. This CDR3 region has 19 residues. V lost 1 base to trimming and J lost 4 bases; unmatched junction nucleotides: 17. Per germline, CDR1 SGHTA and CDR2 FQGNSA. CDR3 sequence reads: CASSLDTPAGPPGADTQYF. The CDR3 nucleotides are TGTGCCAGCAGCTTAGATACCCCAGCGGGACCGCCGGGGGCAGATACGCAGTATTTT.

This clone showed up just a few times. This sequence joins TRBV30 and TRBJ1-5, with 7 bases identical to TRBD1. Germline CDR1 GTSNPN, CDR2 SVGIG (reference sequence). The trim removed 1 base at V and 2 bases at J, leaving 5 bases unmatched. The CDR3 is 15 amino acids. The CDR3 nucleotides read TGTGCCTGGAGTGGGGCCAGGGGGGGCAATCAGCCCCAGCATTTT. Amino acids: CAWSGARGGNQPQHF. The whole variable domain, remainder taken from reference TRBV30 and TRBJ1-5, is SQTIHQWPATLVQPVGSPLSLECTVEGTSNPNLYWYRQAAGRGLQLLFYSVGIGQISSEVPQNLSASRPQDRQFILSSKKLLLSDSGFYLCAWSGARGGNQPQHFGDGTRLSIL.